This is a list of T cell receptor beta chains from one sample in a study of CD8+ T cells in alopecia areata. TCRdb keeps only in-frame clones here, not all; method: immunoSEQ multiplex PCR. The sample contains about 64,000 clones, around 46% of which appear only once. Here the sequenced sample was CD8+ T cells sorted from blood, taken at approximately week 37, from a patient treated with tofacitinib. The receptors come from a human donor with alopecia areata. Both conserved end residues are part of each CDR3. D genes are given only for firm matches. Size is omitted from some rows. Given values are once, few, many or a class for expanded clones.

>NA|TRBV20-1|TRBJ2-1|NA
CSARQGVEQFF
TGCAGTGCTAGACAGGGTGTAGAGCAGTTCTTC
>TRBD1|TRBV9|TRBJ2-5|NA
CASSVGQGVETQYF
TGTGCCAGCAGCGTAGGACAGGGAGTCGAGACCCAGTACTTC
>NA|TRBV7-2|TRBJ1-3|NA
CASSPTRDLNTIYF
TGTGCCAGCAGCCCAACCCGGGACCTAAACACCATATATTTT
>NA|TRBV27|TRBJ2-1|NA
CASSWTRGDNEQFF
TGTGCCAGCAGTTGGACTCGCGGGGACAATGAGCAGTTCTTC
>NA|TRBV9|TRBJ2-1|NA
CASSGEGYNEQFF
TGTGCCAGCAGCGGCGAAGGCTACAATGAGCAGTTCTTC
>NA|TRBV2|TRBJ2-7|few
CASSVKLNSYEQYF
TGTGCCAGCAGTGTCAAACTGAACTCCTACGAGCAGTACTTC
>NA|TRBV9|TRBJ2-2|NA
CASSVSGTGELFF
TGTGCCAGCAGCGTATCTGGCACCGGGGAGCTGTTTTTT
>NA|TRBV29-1|TRBJ2-2|NA
CSVGHRATGELFF
TGCAGCGTAGGACACCGGGCCACCGGGGAGCTGTTTTTT
>NA|TRBV29-1|TRBJ2-2|NA
CSVEVGAATGELFF
TGCAGCGTTGAAGTGGGAGCGGCAACCGGGGAGCTGTTTTTT
>NA|TRBV7-3|TRBJ2-6|few
CASSPIAVSSGANVLTF
TGTGCCAGCAGCCCCATAGCGGTTAGCTCTGGGGCCAACGTCCTGACTTTC
>NA|TRBV10-2|TRBJ1-4|NA
CASSESEYSLNEKLFF
TGCGCCAGCAGTGAGAGTGAATACAGCCTTAATGAAAAACTGTTTTTT
>NA|TRBV30|TRBJ2-1|few
CAWTQPDNEQFF
TGTGCCTGGACACAGCCAGACAATGAGCAGTTCTTC
>TRBD2|TRBV7-9|TRBJ2-7|NA
CASGAPSGERYEQYF
TGTGCCAGCGGCGCCCCCAGCGGGGAAAGGTACGAGCAGTACTTC
>NA|TRBV5-4|TRBJ2-2|NA
CASSQMTSPTGELFF
TGTGCCAGCAGCCAGATGACAAGCCCCACCGGGGAGCTGTTTTTT
>TRBD2|TRBV15|TRBJ2-2|NA
CATSETPRLADNTGELFF
TGTGCCACCAGCGAAACCCCACGGCTAGCGGATAACACCGGGGAGCTGTTTTTT
>NA|TRBV9|TRBJ1-2|few
CASSSSTSRDPNYGYTF
TGTGCCAGCAGCTCCTCTACCAGCAGGGACCCTAACTATGGCTACACCTTC
>NA|TRBV4-1|TRBJ2-1|NA
CASSQETPVYNEQFF
TGCGCCAGCAGCCAAGAAACCCCAGTCTACAATGAGCAGTTCTTC
>NA|TRBV2|TRBJ1-5|NA
CASSQWHSNQPQHF
TGTGCCAGCAGTCAATGGCATAGCAATCAGCCCCAGCATTTT
>NA|TRBV29-1|TRBJ1-2|NA
CSVSDGVAGYTF
TGCAGCGTCTCAGACGGGGTGGCTGGCTACACCTTC
>NA|TRBV29-1|TRBJ2-5|NA
CSVWVGREETQYF
TGCAGCGTTTGGGTTGGACGCGAAGAGACCCAGTACTTC